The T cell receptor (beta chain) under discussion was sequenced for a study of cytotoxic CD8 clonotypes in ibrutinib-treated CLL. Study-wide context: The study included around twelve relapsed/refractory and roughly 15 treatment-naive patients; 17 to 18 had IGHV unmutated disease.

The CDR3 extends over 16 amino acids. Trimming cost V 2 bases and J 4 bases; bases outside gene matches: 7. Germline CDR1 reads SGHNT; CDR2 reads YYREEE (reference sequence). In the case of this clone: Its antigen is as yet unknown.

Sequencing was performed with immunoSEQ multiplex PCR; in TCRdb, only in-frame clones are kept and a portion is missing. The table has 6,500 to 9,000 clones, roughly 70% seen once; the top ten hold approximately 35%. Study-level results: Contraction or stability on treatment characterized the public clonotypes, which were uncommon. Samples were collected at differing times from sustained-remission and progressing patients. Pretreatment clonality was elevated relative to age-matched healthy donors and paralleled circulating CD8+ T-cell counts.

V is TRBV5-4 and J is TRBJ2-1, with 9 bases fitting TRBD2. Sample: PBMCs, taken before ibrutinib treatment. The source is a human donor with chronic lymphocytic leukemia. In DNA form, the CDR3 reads TGTGCCAGCAGCTTTCCCCGACTAGCGGCTTACAATGAGCAGTTCTTC. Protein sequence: CASSFPRLAAYNEQFF.